A selection of T cell receptor beta chains follows, all from one sample in a study of metastatic and nonmetastatic thyroid tumors. TCRdb redid the clone calls on the PCR reads using MiXCR. Of about 20,000 clones detected, 25% to 35% appear once; the ten largest clones hold around 25%. Sequencing was done on a sample of tumor tissue. These receptors were collected from a male donor with papillary thyroid cancer or a benign thyroid nodule (not recorded which). Some clones in this sample may be carry-over from other donors' samples. Each CDR3 is given with its conserved first and last residue. The order of the fields is V gene, D gene, J gene, clone size, CDR3 protein, CDR3 DNA. The D gene is left open where the match is weak. Only some rows state a clone size, as once, few, many or a class for expanded clones.

TRBV6-4	TRBD1	TRBJ1-2	large	CASSLTGDAIYGYTF	TGTGCCAGCAGCTTGACAGGGGACGCGATTTATGGCTACACCTTC
TRBV5-1	-	TRBJ2-7	few	CASSLVGDIREQYF	TGCGCCAGCAGCCTTGTGGGGGATATCCGCGAGCAGTACTTC
TRBV2	-	TRBJ1-1	-	CASSREVNTEAFF	TGTGCCAGCAGTAGAGAGGTCAACACTGAAGCTTTCTTT
TRBV5-1	-	TRBJ1-2	-	CASSSSGGNYGYTF	TGCGCCAGCTCAAGCAGCGGAGGGAACTATGGCTACACCTTC
TRBV7-2	-	TRBJ2-7	few	CASSSQGNSPYEQYF	TGTGCCAGCAGCTCCCAGGGGAATTCTCCCTACGAGCAGTACTTC
TRBV9	-	TRBJ2-2	-	CASSVGQGSTGELFF	TGTGCCAGCAGCGTAGGGCAGGGGAGCACCGGGGAGCTGTTTTTT
TRBV27	TRBD2	TRBJ2-5	many	CASSPISGRNGETQYF	TGTGCCAGCAGCCCGATAAGCGGGAGAAACGGAGAGACCCAGTACTTC
TRBV6-1	-	TRBJ2-7	-	CASSKASGFSYEQYF	TGTGCCAGCAGTAAGGCCTCGGGTTTCTCCTACGAGCAGTACTTC
TRBV5-1	-	TRBJ2-1	-	CASSLVVGGRNEQFF	TGCGCCAGCAGCTTGGTTGTGGGGGGTCGCAATGAGCAGTTCTTC
TRBV12-3/TRBV12-4	TRBD2	TRBJ2-3	-	CASRREGVGTQYF	TGTGCCAGCAGGCGGGAGGGGGTCGGTACGCAGTATTTT
TRBV4-1	-	TRBJ2-1	-	CASRPTGLGGTVWNEQFF	TGCGCCAGCAGGCCGACAGGTTTGGGAGGGACAGTTTGGAATGAGCAGTTCTTC
TRBV30	TRBD1	TRBJ2-7	-	CAWSVGRGQRYEQYF	TGTGCCTGGAGTGTAGGCAGGGGACAGCGCTACGAGCAGTACTTC
TRBV4-2	TRBD2	TRBJ2-7	many	CASSQDRGGSRDEQYF	TGTGCCAGCAGCCAAGATCGGGGCGGGAGTCGTGACGAGCAGTACTTC
TRBV2	-	TRBJ2-7	many	CASSGDERGEQYF	TGTGCCAGCAGTGGAGACGAAAGAGGCGAGCAGTACTTC
TRBV5-1	-	TRBJ1-1	-	CASSSTTGVNTEAFF	TGCGCCAGCAGCTCTACGACGGGGGTGAACACTGAAGCTTTCTTT
TRBV18	-	TRBJ1-5	-	CASSPADSGQPQHF	TGTGCCAGCTCACCGGCCGACAGCGGTCAGCCCCAGCATTTT
TRBV6-1	-	TRBJ1-1	-	CASSERTMNTEAFF	TGTGCCAGCAGTGAACGGACAATGAACACTGAAGCTTTCTTT
TRBV30	TRBD1	TRBJ1-2	-	CAWSALSGTGVGYTF	TGTGCCTGGAGTGCCCTCTCCGGGACAGGGGTCGGCTACACCTTC
TRBV20-1	-	TRBJ1-4	-	CSASRARETHEKLFF	TGCAGTGCTAGTCGAGCTCGCGAGACTCATGAAAAACTGTTTTTT
TRBV7-3	TRBD2	TRBJ2-1	many	CASSSFSGGVSYNEQFF	TGTGCCAGCAGCTCCTTTAGCGGGGGGGTATCCTACAATGAGCAGTTCTTC
TRBV27	-	TRBJ2-2	few	CASAPEDAGELFF	TGTGCCAGCGCCCCCGAGGACGCCGGGGAGCTGTTTTTT
TRBV28	-	TRBJ2-5	-	CASSTRVETQYF	TGTGCCAGCTCGACTAGAGTGGAGACCCAGTACTTC
TRBV2	TRBD2	TRBJ2-7	-	CASRGLAETYEQYF	TGTGCCAGCCGCGGACTAGCGGAAACCTACGAGCAGTACTTC